Presented here are 10 T cell receptor beta chains from one specimen sequenced in a study of T cell clonotyping in hematopoietic cell transplantation. Produced via immunoSEQ multiplex PCR; TCRdb's table is partial and in-frame only. The data contain a few thousand clones, 65% to 80% of them seen just once; the ten biggest clones take up approximately 9.3%. Here the sequenced sample was PBMCs, taken 100 days after allogeneic stem cell transplant. The receptors were sampled from a male patient in his sixties or seventies who had an allogeneic stem cell transplant, so the T cells may come from the graft donor. Some clones in this sample may be carry-over from other donors' samples.

The chain has TRBV6-5 and TRBJ2-3, with D unresolved. Germline CDR1 is MNHEY and CDR2 is SVGAGI. The CDR3 runs to 14 residues. The germline V and J ends were trimmed by 0 bases and 4 bases, with 8 bases remaining between them. Here the CDR3 reads CASSYSPGADTQYF. In DNA form, the CDR3 reads TGTGCCAGCAGTTACTCACCGGGCGCAGATACGCAGTATTTT.

The chain combines TRBV27 with TRBJ2-3, with 8 nucleotides matching TRBD2. The CDR3 extends over 15 amino acids. With V trimmed by 7 bases and J by 4 bases, 10 bases remained unmatched. Germline V gives CDR1 MNHEY, CDR2 SMNVEV (reference sequence). CDR3 residues: CASKGAGVGADTQYF. CDR3 in DNA: TGTGCCAGCAAAGGAGCGGGAGTCGGCGCAGATACGCAGTATTTT.

The chain combines TRBV13 with TRBJ2-7; D is undetermined. Trimming removed 2 bases from V and 7 bases from J, with 6 bases in between. Germline values: CDR1 PRHDT, CDR2 FYEKMQ (reference sequence). This CDR3 has 11 residues. This CDR3 is CASSLQWEQYF. In DNA form, the CDR3 reads TGTGCCAGCAGCTTACAATGGGAGCAGTACTTC.

The V and J genes are TRBV4-1 and TRBJ2-7, with D unclear. Germline values: CDR1 MGHRA, CDR2 YSYEKL. V lost 4 bases and J lost 2, with 18 bases in between. The CDR3 sequence is 16 residues long. CDR3: CASSPEPSQRAYEQYF. The DNA of the CDR3 is TGCGCCAGCAGCCCAGAGCCGAGTCAAAGGGCCTACGAGCAGTACTTC.

The genes are TRBV7-6 and TRBJ1-2, with 7 bases that match TRBD1. The CDR3 spans 13 residues. The ends lost 5 bases at V and 3 bases at J; junction bases unmatched: 3. Germline V gene data show CDR1 as SGHVS and CDR2 as FNYEAQ. The CDR3 bases are TGTGCCAGCAGCCAAACAGGGGACTATGGCTACACCTTC. This sequence encodes CASSQTGDYGYTF. The full variable domain, in which reference TRBV7-6 and TRBJ1-2 provide the parts outside the CDR3, is GAGVSQSPRYKVTKRGQDVALRCDPISGHVSLYWYRQALGQGPEFLTYFNYEAQQDKSGLPNDRFSAERPEGSISTLTIQRTEQRDSAMYRCASSQTGDYGYTFGSGTRLTVV.

This clone was seen a few times. V is TRBV5-8 and J is TRBJ1-2, with 7 bases matching TRBD1. From germline, CDR1 is SGHTS and CDR2 YDEGEE. The CDR3 consists of 15 residues. Trimming took 4 bases from V and 2 from J; bases not matched to a gene: 8. CDR3 sequence: CASSLQQGPNYGYTF. DNA of the CDR3: TGTGCCAGCAGCCTACAACAGGGGCCCAACTATGGCTACACCTTC.

V is TRBV6-1 and J is TRBJ2-7; 8 bases agree with TRBD1. Germline trimming cut 10 bases from V and 2 bases from J; bases unmatched to any gene: 7. The germline gives CDR1 MNHNS, CDR2 SASEGT. The CDR3 is made up of 13 amino acids. CDR3 loop: CATEDRATYEQYF. The CDR3 bases are TGTGCCACCGAGGACAGGGCGACCTACGAGCAGTACTTC.

The CDR3 DNA is TGTGCCAGCAGCTTGGAGAACAGGGGCTATGGCTACACCTTC. Translating gives CASSLENRGYGYTF. The genes are TRBV5-4 and TRBJ1-2, with 7 bases matching TRBD1. V was clipped by 0 bases and J by 4 bases; unmatched bases: 3. Germline lookup yields CDR1 SGHNT and CDR2 YYREEE (reference sequence). The length of the CDR3 is 14 residues. Using reference TRBV5-4 and TRBJ1-2 for the parts outside the CDR3, the full variable domain is ETGVTQSPTHLIKTRGQQVTLRCSSQSGHNTVSWYQQALGQGPQFIFQYYREEENGRGNFPPRFSGLQFPNYSSELNVNALELDDSALYLCASSLENRGYGYTFGSGTRLTVV.

The rearrangement uses TRBV7-6 and TRBJ2-1, with 9 bases matching TRBD2. Germline lookup yields CDR1 SGHVS and CDR2 FNYEAQ. The CDR3 sequence is 15 residues long. The J segment lost 8 bases and the V segment lost 0 bases, leaving 5 bases of the junction unmatched. CDR3 sequence reads: CASSLAGTSFDEQFF. CDR3 in DNA: TGTGCCAGCAGCTTAGCGGGGACTAGCTTCGATGAGCAGTTCTTC.

The chain couples TRBV19 to TRBJ1-2; weak D call: TRBD1 (5 bases). Germline CDR1 reads LNHDA; CDR2 reads SQIVND (reference sequence). This CDR3 spans 16 amino acids. V was shortened by 4 bases and J by 6 bases, with 21 bases between the two germline ends. The CDR3 is CASSKAGTEDFDGYTF. CDR3 nucleotides: TGTGCCAGTAGTAAGGCCGGGACCGAGGATTTCGATGGCTACACCTTC.